This T cell receptor beta chain was sequenced in a study of T cells expressing NK-cell markers. Study context: Cells sorted as CD3+CD56+NKG2C+, CD3+CD56+NKG2C- and CD3+CD56-NKG2C+ T cells supplied the TCR beta repertoires. In the group of eight sequenced donors, seven were HCMV-seropositive and one was seronegative. Overall study findings and caveats: As a fraction of CD8+ T cells, dominant NKG2C+ clonotypes reached about 1.0-7.0% in six donors.

TCR beta libraries carry UMIs added by 5'RACE template switching. TCRdb re-called the 5' RACE reads, yielding one record per CDR3 amino acid sequence without DNA. Its clone listing holds a few hundred thousand distinct CDR3 sequences. Germline V gives CDR1 SGHDN, CDR2 FVKESK. CDR3 size: 14 residues. A remark on this clonotype: Its target is unknown.

This clonotype originated in a man aged 18-75 years in good health. V gene TRBV14 combines with J gene TRBJ2-7; TCRdb designates TRBD2, a call that cannot be tested without DNA. Source material: blood T cells: a sorted CD56 or NKG2C T cell subset, CD4+ or CD8+ T cells, or bulk PBMC T cells (not recorded which). This chain's CDR3 is CASSYPGTSEKQYF.